These 18 T cell receptor beta chains were sequenced from one sample in a study of blood T cell repertoires in COVID-19. Sequenced by immunoSEQ multiplex PCR; TCRdb stores in-frame clones only, minus some. The sample includes 450,000 or so clones, around 89% of them seen just once. Sample: peripheral blood. The receptors stem from a woman between 40 and 55 years old with COVID-19, enrolled during active disease.

The chain uses TRBV4-3 and TRBJ2-7; 10 nucleotides line up with TRBD2. The CDR3 length is 16 residues. Germline V gene lookup returns CDR1 LGHNA and CDR2 YSLEER. The ends lost 8 bases at V and 2 bases at J; junction bases unmatched: 12. The chain's CDR3 is CASSREASGGAYEQYF. As DNA, the CDR3 is TGCGCCAGCTCCCGAGAGGCTAGCGGGGGTGCCTACGAGCAGTACTTC.

V gene TRBV5-1 combines with J gene TRBJ2-7, with TRBD1 matching 9 bases. Per germline, CDR1 SGHRS and CDR2 YFSETQ. CDR3 size: 14 residues. V lost 4 bases to trimming and J lost 5 bases; unmatched junction nucleotides: 7. Here the CDR3 DNA reads TGCGCCAGCAGCCCCGCCGGGACAGGGAACGAGCAGTACTTC. Its translation: CASSPAGTGNEQYF.

The CDR3 DNA is TGCGCCAGCAGCGACCGGGACAGGGGCACTGAAGCTTTCTTT. Its protein is CASSDRDRGTEAFF. The chain couples TRBV5-1 to TRBJ1-1; 10 nucleotides line up with TRBD1. The CDR3 loop spans 14 amino acids. J was trimmed by 4 bases and V by 4 bases; bases with no gene match: 4. Germline CDR1 SGHRS, CDR2 YFSETQ.

To note about this clone: At one of its ends the junction is not consistent with the germline gene, which may arise from a read error. J is TRBJ2-1 and V is TRBV7-8; TRBD1 might be the D (5 bases). CDR3 size: 16 residues. CDR1 is SGHVS, CDR2 FQNEAQ, per germline. For the CDR3, the DNA is TGTGCCAGCAGCATCCCGACAGCCAGGTCCTACACTGAGCAGTTCTTC. Amino acid sequence: CASSIPTARSYTEQFF.

The gene calls are TRBV9 and TRBJ1-1; a possible D gene is TRBD1 (5 bases). V dropped 0 bases and J dropped 6 bases, with 15 bases sitting between them. The CDR3 contains 15 residues. Germline-derived CDR1 and CDR2 are SGDLS and YYNGEE. DNA of the CDR3: TGTGCCAGCAGCGTAGCCATCAACAGGCCCCCTGAAGCTTTCTTT. Amino acid sequence: CASSVAINRPPEAFF.

This chain joins TRBV28 and TRBJ1-1; 8 positions agree with TRBD1. Trimming took 7 bases from V and 0 from J; bases not matched to a gene: 4. CDR1 and CDR2 (germline): MDHEN, SYDVKM. The CDR3 spans 14 residues. The CDR3 DNA is TGTGCCAGCACCGTGGACAGGGTGAACACTGAAGCTTTCTTT. Its protein is CASTVDRVNTEAFF. The full variable domain, rest sourced from reference TRBV28 and TRBJ1-1, is DVKVTQSSRYLVKRTGEKVFLECVQDMDHENMFWYRQDPGLGLRLIYFSYDVKMKEKGDIPEGYSVSREKKERFSLILESASTNQTSMYLCASTVDRVNTEAFFGQGTRLTVV.

The chain is built from TRBV3-1 (or the pseudogene TRBV3-2) and TRBJ2-7; TRBD1 matches at 8 bases. In germline, CDR1 is LGHDT, CDR2 YNNKEL (reference sequence). Germline trimming cut 3 bases from V and 3 bases from J; bases unmatched to any gene: 13. The CDR3 is made up of 17 amino acids. CDR3 bases: TGTGCCAGCAGCCAGAAGCCGGGACAGGTTTTGATCTACGAGCAGTACTTC. Protein sequence: CASSQKPGQVLIYEQYF.

The chain couples TRBV5-6 to TRBJ1-6; tentatively, D is TRBD1 (6 bases). The germline gives CDR1 SGHDT, CDR2 YYEEEE. The ends were cut back, 6 bases at V and 7 bases at J, with 14 bases in the middle. CDR3 length equals 14 residues. CDR3 in amino acids: CASTTGHLNSPLHF. DNA of the CDR3: TGTGCCAGCACAACGGGACACCTAAATTCACCCCTCCACTTT.

The chain joins TRBV27 to TRBJ2-6; D ambiguous. Germline V gene data show CDR1 as MNHEY and CDR2 as SMNVEV (reference sequence). V was pared by 0 bases and J by 1 base, with 7 bases between. This CDR3 is 16 amino acids long. This chain's CDR3 is CASSLSPASGANVLTF. The CDR3 DNA sequence: TGTGCCAGCAGTTTATCTCCAGCGTCTGGGGCCAACGTCCTGACTTTC.

This clone turned up a few times. V gene TRBV5-8 combines with J gene TRBJ1-2; the match to TRBD1 covers 7 bases. CDR3 length: 15 residues. CDR1 SGHTS and CDR2 YDEGEE come from the germline V gene. With 7 bases clipped from V and 5 bases from J, the junction kept 14 bases outside the gene matches. The CDR3 DNA sequence: TGTGCCAGCCGTTTTCAATTCGGACAGGCTTATGGCTACACCTTC. Its translation: CASRFQFGQAYGYTF.

This clone showed up just once. The chain employs TRBV10-2 and TRBJ1-1, with 11 bases matching TRBD1. The V gene's germline CDR1 is WSHSY and CDR2 SAAADI. The CDR3 runs 16 residues. Germline trimming cut 3 bases from V and 2 bases from J; bases unmatched to any gene: 5. The CDR3 DNA follows: TGCGCCAGCAGTGATTTCGGGACAGGGGGTAACACTGAAGCTTTCTTT. It yields the protein CASSDFGTGGNTEAFF.

The V and J genes are TRBV9 and TRBJ2-7, with D tentatively TRBD2 (6 bases). Trimming left V 4 bases short and J 4 bases short, with 18 bases between. Germline V CDR1 and CDR2: SGDLS, YYNGEE. The CDR3 is 15 residues long. The CDR3: CASSSGTPRTYEQYF. In DNA form, the CDR3 reads TGTGCCAGCAGCTCCGGGACTCCTAGAACATACGAGCAGTACTTC.

The rearrangement links TRBV6-5 to TRBJ1-2; 8 bases agree with TRBD1. Germline CDR1 MNHEY, CDR2 SVGAGI. CDR3 size: 13 residues. Germline trimming cut 6 bases from V and 5 bases from J; bases unmatched to any gene: 5. This chain's CDR3 is CASRPTGEYGYTF. The CDR3 DNA reads as TGTGCCAGCAGGCCGACAGGGGAGTATGGCTACACCTTC.

The chain uses TRBV27 and TRBJ1-1; D call uncertain. The V end was cut by 4 bases, the J end by 2 bases, with 20 bases between. This CDR3 contains 17 residues. Germline CDR1 reads MNHEY; CDR2 reads SMNVEV (reference sequence). Here the CDR3 DNA reads TGTGCCAGCAGTTCCAGATGGGCCCGGGAGGAAAACACTGAAGCTTTCTTT. Its protein is CASSSRWAREENTEAFF.

The chain couples TRBV11-2 to TRBJ2-3, with 9 bases that match TRBD2. With 5 bases clipped from V and 0 bases from J, the junction kept 9 bases outside the gene matches. Germline assignment: CDR1 SGHAT and CDR2 FQNNGV. CDR3 length: 17 amino acids. In nucleotides, the CDR3 is TGTGCCAGCAGCGGATTTAGCGGGAGAAAGAGCACAGATACGCAGTATTTT. Encoded protein: CASSGFSGRKSTDTQYF.

The chain is built from TRBV4-2 and TRBJ1-5, with 8 bases aligning to TRBD1. The CDR3 has 15 residues. Trimming took 1 base from V and 6 from J; bases not matched to a gene: 5. The germline V gene has CDR1 LGHNA and CDR2 YNFKEQ. The CDR3 spells CASSQGRQGAQPQHF. CDR3 DNA sequence: TGTGCCAGCAGCCAAGGTCGCCAGGGGGCTCAGCCCCAGCATTTT.

The chain couples TRBV11-3 to TRBJ2-1, with D tentatively TRBD2 (5 bases). The germline gives CDR1 SGHNT, CDR2 YENEEA. The length of the CDR3 is 15 residues. V lost 2 bases, J lost 5 bases, and 13 bases lay in between. CDR3 residues: CASSLTTAGNNEQFF. The CDR3 DNA is TGTGCCAGCAGCTTAACGACGGCGGGTAACAATGAGCAGTTCTTC.

The chain links TRBV6-6 to TRBJ1-1, with a possible D match to TRBD1 (6 bases). V was trimmed by 5 bases and J by 6 bases, leaving 22 bases between them. The CDR3 runs 16 residues. The V gene's germline CDR1 is MNHNY and CDR2 SVGAGI (reference sequence). The CDR3 coding sequence is TGTGCCAGCAGTCCGGGGGGCCAGATGAGGGTGTCTGAAGCTTTCTTT. This translates into CASSPGGQMRVSEAFF.